The rows below give T cell receptor beta chains drawn from one sample of a study of cytomegalovirus exposure and HLA in healthy donors. The data were produced by immunoSEQ multiplex PCR, yet TCRdb's version contains in-frame clones alone and is incomplete. The top ten hold 7.3% of the sample, which has about 93,000 clones, just under 80% seen once. Sequenced: PBMCs. The receptors derive from a man aged 25-45 years in good health and CMV-seronegative. The CDR3 runs from the conserved cysteine through the conserved F or W. The D gene is left open where the match is weak. Expanded clones get a size class; other rows say once, few or many, or leave the size out.

>.|TRBV5-1|.|TRBJ2-7
CASSTDRAYEQYF
TGCGCCAGCAGCACAGACAGAGCCTACGAGCAGTACTTC
>.|TRBV4-2|.|TRBJ2-7
CASSQGMGDEQYF
TGTGCCAGCAGCCAAGGAATGGGCGACGAGCAGTACTTC
>.|TRBV2|TRBD1|TRBJ1-6
CASSDGRGLAPLHF
TGTGCCAGCAGTGATGGCAGGGGGTTGGCACCCCTCCACTTT
>.|TRBV5-4|TRBD1|TRBJ2-7
CASSARDRGEQYF
TGTGCCAGCAGCGCTCGGGACAGGGGCGAGCAGTACTTC
>few|TRBV12-5|TRBD2|TRBJ2-3
CASGRGTSGGIDTQYF
TGTGCTAGTGGCCGTGGGACTAGCGGGGGGATAGATACGCAGTATTTT
>.|TRBV5-1|TRBD2|TRBJ2-2
CASSHVTGGDTGELFF
TGCGCCAGCAGCCACGTTACTGGGGGGGACACCGGGGAGCTGTTTTTT
>.|TRBV6-5|.|TRBJ1-1
CASSYNRGKDTEAFF
TGTGCCAGCAGTTACAATCGGGGGAAGGACACTGAAGCTTTCTTT
>.|TRBV6-1|.|TRBJ2-3
CASRASRGGADTQYF
TGTGCCAGCAGAGCCTCCAGGGGAGGGGCAGATACGCAGTATTTT
>.|TRBV7-2|.|TRBJ2-5
CASSSGGAAETQYF
TGTGCCAGCAGCTCGGGCGGGGCGGCCGAGACCCAGTACTTC
>.|TRBV6-1|.|TRBJ2-3
CASSEALLGTPTTDTQYF
TGTGCCAGCAGTGAAGCGCTTTTGGGGACACCCACCACAGATACGCAGTATTTT
>few|TRBV6-1|.|TRBJ1-1
CASRLRDTEAFF
TGTGCCAGCCGACTGAGAGACACTGAAGCTTTCTTT
>.|TRBV29-1|TRBD1|TRBJ2-7
CSVELPGQGCEQYF
TGCAGCGTTGAATTGCCGGGACAGGGGTGCGAGCAGTACTTC
>.|TRBV6-4|TRBD2|TRBJ2-3
CASSDSASGSTDTQYF
TGTGCCAGCAGTGACTCGGCTAGCGGGAGTACAGATACGCAGTATTTT
>.|TRBV10-2|TRBD2|TRBJ2-1
CASSARLAGVNEQFF
TGCGCCAGCAGTGCTCGACTAGCGGGAGTCAATGAGCAGTTCTTC
>.|TRBV7-3|.|TRBJ2-3
CASASRFGGTDTQYF
TGTGCCTCCGCCTCCAGGTTCGGGGGCACAGATACGCAGTATTTT
>.|TRBV2|.|TRBJ1-6
CASSIRGGADSPLHF
TGTGCCAGCAGTATAAGGGGGGGCGCGGATTCACCCCTCCACTTT
>many|TRBV28|TRBD1|TRBJ1-4
CASSVTGGEEKLFF
TGTGCCAGCAGTGTTACAGGGGGCGAGGAAAAACTGTTTTTT
>.|TRBV19|.|TRBJ1-3
CASSNGVGNTIYF
TGTGCCAGTAGTAACGGGGTTGGAAACACCATATATTTT
>.|TRBV5-1|.|TRBJ1-1
CASSLVEHTEAFF
TGCGCCAGCAGCTTGGTTGAGCACACTGAAGCTTTCTTT
>.|TRBV29-1|.|TRBJ2-2
CSTTTGITGELFF
TGCAGCACAACCACGGGGATCACCGGGGAGCTGTTTTTT
>.|TRBV25-1|.|TRBJ1-3
CASSEYLAGSLYF
TGTGCCAGCAGTGAATATCTTGCGGGGTCACTATATTTT
>once|TRBV7-2|TRBD1|TRBJ1-2
CASSLAGTGASRGYGYTF
TGTGCCAGCAGCTTAGCCGGGACAGGGGCCAGTCGGGGCTATGGCTACACCTTC
>.|TRBV6-1|TRBD1|TRBJ1-1
CASRDRVSTEAFF
TGTGCCAGCAGAGACAGGGTCAGCACTGAAGCTTTCTTT
>.|TRBV5-1|TRBD1|TRBJ2-2
CASSSRQGARTGELFF
TGCGCCAGTAGCAGCCGACAGGGGGCGCGGACCGGGGAGCTGTTTTTT
>few|TRBV6-4|.|TRBJ2-2
CASSPGDENGELFF
TGTGCCAGCAGCCCCGGAGACGAGAACGGGGAGCTGTTTTTT
>few|TRBV9|TRBD2|TRBJ2-7
CASSDGGRDYEQYF
TGTGCCAGCAGCGACGGCGGGAGGGACTACGAGCAGTACTTC
>.|TRBV7-9|TRBD1|TRBJ2-1
CASSPWTGTYNEQFF
TGTGCCAGCAGCCCCTGGACAGGGACTTACAATGAGCAGTTCTTC
>.|TRBV7-8|.|TRBJ1-1
CASSLVRGPGNTEAFF
TGTGCCAGCAGCTTAGTCAGGGGCCCCGGGAACACTGAAGCTTTCTTT
>.|TRBV5-6|TRBD1|TRBJ2-7
CASSLRTGGEQYF
TGTGCCAGCAGCTTGAGGACAGGGGGCGAGCAGTACTTC
>.|TRBV30|.|TRBJ2-7
CAWSVTAYEQYF
TGTGCCTGGAGTGTAACAGCCTACGAGCAGTACTTC
>.|TRBV10-3|.|TRBJ2-3
CAVQTGPQGDTQYF
TGTGCCGTCCAAACGGGCCCCCAGGGAGATACGCAGTATTTT
>.|TRBV5-1|TRBD1|TRBJ2-1
CASSRTGSYNEQFF
TGCGCCAGCAGCCGGACAGGTTCCTACAATGAGCAGTTCTTC
>.|TRBV5-1|TRBD2|TRBJ2-1
CASSSSGTSGSSYNEQFF
TGCGCCAGCAGCTCGTCCGGGACTAGCGGGAGTTCCTACAATGAGCAGTTCTTC
>.|TRBV9|TRBD2|TRBJ2-5
CASSSGGETQYF
TGTGCCAGCAGTAGCGGGGGGGAGACCCAGTACTTC
>.|TRBV7-9|TRBD1|TRBJ2-7
CASSRGDRVSGQYF
TGTGCCAGCAGCCGGGGGGACAGGGTGAGCGGGCAGTACTTC
>.|TRBV30|.|TRBJ1-2
CAWPGGTNYGYTF
TGTGCCTGGCCGGGAGGGACTAACTATGGCTACACCTTC
>few|TRBV27|.|TRBJ2-5
CASSFQIQETQYF
TGTGCCAGCAGTTTTCAGATTCAAGAGACCCAGTACTTC
>.|TRBV28|.|TRBJ1-5
CASSLWAGPGGQPQHF
TGTGCCAGCAGTTTATGGGCGGGGCCCGGCGGGCAGCCCCAGCATTTT